The 4 T cell receptor beta chains listed next were all sequenced from one sample in a study of blood T cells in healthy people across ages. Through a sample-barcoded 5' primer and a J-beta primer mix, a second PCR was run for roughly 6 to 12 cycles. Via MiXCR, TCRdb re-called the 5' RACE reads, giving one row per CDR3 protein. The table has under 1 million distinct CDR3 sequences, under 45% seen once. Sample: blood. The receptor set was obtained from a man aged 55-75 years in good health.

This clonotype was recorded a few times. This CDR3 is CASSLDGVQPQHF. As DNA, the CDR3 is TGTGCCAGCAGCTTAGACGGGGTTCAGCCCCAGCATTTT. The chain uses TRBV7-2 and TRBJ1-5; D remains unclear. The CDR3 consists of 13 residues. Germline loops: CDR1 SGHTA, CDR2 FQGNSA. The V and J ends lost 1 base and 6 bases respectively, with 7 bases between them.

This clonotype was picked up a small number of times. This sequence joins TRBV12-3 or TRBV12-4 and TRBJ2-1; weak D call: TRBD2 (5 bases). V dropped 6 bases and J dropped 8 bases, with 11 bases sitting between them. The CDR3 totals 12 residues. The CDR3 spells CASSGVDDEQFF. CDR3 nucleotide sequence: TGTGCCAGCAGCGGGGTTGATGATGAGCAGTTCTTC.

CDR3 region: CASSRFDVRGGTDTQYF. CDR3 nucleotides: TGTGCCAGCAGTCGCTTCGACGTTCGTGGGGGGACAGATACGCAGTATTTT. The gene calls are TRBV27 and TRBJ2-3, with D tentatively TRBD2 (6 bases). Deletions cut 5 bases from V and 3 bases from J, with 21 bases between. Germline V gene sequence: CDR1 MNHEY, CDR2 SMNVEV (reference sequence). The CDR3 totals 17 residues.

The chain combines TRBV6-1 with TRBJ2-3; the D is unclear. Trimming stripped 6 bases from V and 2 bases from J, with 9 bases between. The germline gives CDR1 MNHNS, CDR2 SASEGT. The CDR3 loop spans 13 amino acids. Here the CDR3 DNA reads TGTGCCAGCAGGCCTGCTTTCACAGATACGCAGTATTTT. Translating gives CASRPAFTDTQYF.